The 24 T cell receptor beta chains presented below share a single source sample, sequenced in a study of blood T cell repertoires in COVID-19. Libraries were prepared by immunoSEQ multiplex PCR; TCRdb keeps only in-frame clonotypes and omits some of them. The table lists approximately 280,000 clones, about 89% of them singletons. The specimen sequenced was PBMCs or T cells enriched from blood (not recorded which). All receptors come from a woman aged 18-29 years who had recovered from COVID-19.

The rearrangement joins TRBV5-1 to TRBJ2-1; a possible D gene is TRBD2 (6 bases). Trimming took off 5 bases at V and 6 bases at J, with 18 bases between the two ends. This CDR3 region has 15 residues. Germline CDR1 and CDR2: SGHRS and YFSETQ. The CDR3 protein is CASRVRDGGANEQFF. DNA of the CDR3: TGCGCCAGCAGAGTCCGGGACGGGGGTGCCAATGAGCAGTTCTTC.

The V and J genes are TRBV3-1 (or the pseudogene TRBV3-2) and TRBJ2-4; weak D call: TRBD2 (6 bases). There are 15 residues in the CDR3. The germline V and J ends were trimmed by 1 base and 1 base, with 8 bases remaining between them. Germline V gives CDR1 LGHDT, CDR2 YNNKEL (reference sequence). The CDR3 is CASSQVGGAKNIQYF. In DNA, the CDR3 is TGTGCCAGCAGCCAAGTAGGAGGGGCCAAAAACATTCAGTACTTC.

V and J are TRBV5-1 and TRBJ1-2; D may be TRBD1 (6 bases). The CDR3 consists of 14 residues. CDR1 SGHRS and CDR2 YFSETQ come from the germline V gene. Trimming shortened V by 0 bases and J by 8 bases, and 14 bases separated the two germline ends. The CDR3 region is CASSLVESGEGYTF. The CDR3 bases are TGCGCCAGCAGCTTGGTCGAATCAGGGGAAGGCTACACCTTC. The whole variable domain, remainder taken from reference TRBV5-1 and TRBJ1-2, is KAGVTQTPRYLIKTRGQQVTLSCSPISGHRSVSWYQQTPGQGLQFLFEYFSETQRNKGNFPGRFSGRQFSNSRSEMNVSTLELGDSALYLCASSLVESGEGYTFGSGTRLTVV.

The rearrangement joins TRBV24-1 to TRBJ2-3; 10 bases fit TRBD2. Per germline, CDR1 KGHDR and CDR2 SFDVKD. Trimming cost V 11 bases and J 4 bases; bases outside gene matches: 11. The CDR3 is made up of 15 amino acids. CDR3 nucleotides: TGTGCCATCGAACCTAGCGGGAGCGGGTCAGATACGCAGTATTTT. Its protein is CAIEPSGSGSDTQYF.

This clone was counted between two and nine times. CDR3 nucleotides: TGTGCCAGCTCAGCTGACGGAGAAGGATATGAGCAGTTCTTC. It is translated as CASSADGEGYEQFF. V and J are TRBV18 and TRBJ2-1; D gene ambiguous. Trimming shortened V by 5 bases and J by 8 bases, and 16 bases separated the two germline ends. Germline values: CDR1 KGHSH, CDR2 LQKENI. The CDR3 runs 14 residues.

CDR3 DNA sequence: TGTGCCAGCAGCCAAAGAGCCCTAGACAATGAGCAGTTCTTC. This sequence encodes CASSQRALDNEQFF. The gene calls are TRBV3-1 (or the pseudogene TRBV3-2) and TRBJ2-1; D not certain. V lost 2 bases and J lost 5, with 10 bases in between. Germline lookup yields CDR1 LGHDT and CDR2 YNNKEL (reference sequence). The CDR3 is 14 amino acids.

This sequence joins TRBV27 and TRBJ1-5; D remains ambiguous. Per the germline V gene, CDR1 is MNHEY and CDR2 is SMNVEV (reference sequence). The CDR3 sequence is 15 residues long. V dropped 4 bases and J dropped 2 bases, with 12 bases sitting between them. This CDR3 reads CASSSRQDGNQPQHF. The CDR3 coding sequence is TGTGCCAGCAGTTCACGACAAGATGGCAATCAGCCCCAGCATTTT.

The V gene is TRBV5-1, the J gene TRBJ2-1; perhaps TRBD2 as D (5 bases). The CDR3 consists of 15 residues. V was cut by 3 bases and J by 1 base, with 11 bases left in between. Germline lookup yields CDR1 SGHRS and CDR2 YFSETQ. In DNA form, the CDR3 reads TGCGCCAGCAGCTCGGACTCAAAGTCCTACAATGAGCAGTTCTTC. Residues: CASSSDSKSYNEQFF.

In DNA form, the CDR3 reads TGTGCCAGCAGCTTACAGGGGGCGCCGTATAATTCACCCCTCCACTTT. Residues: CASSLQGAPYNSPLHF. J is TRBJ1-6 and V is TRBV7-9; 8 bases fit TRBD1. The V gene end was trimmed by 2 bases and the J gene end by 4 bases; junction bases not matched to a gene: 4. The germline V gene encodes CDR1 SEHNR and CDR2 FQNEAQ (reference sequence). This CDR3 is 16 amino acids long. Based on the CDR3 plus reference TRBV7-9 and TRBJ1-6, the full variable domain is DTGVSQNPRHKITKRGQNVTFRCDPISEHNRLYWYRQTLGQGPEFLTYFQNEAQLEKSRLLSDRFSAERPKGSFSTLEIQRTEQGDSAMYLCASSLQGAPYNSPLHFGNGTRLTVT.

The chain uses TRBV6-6 and TRBJ1-6, with TRBD1 identical over 7 bases. Losses at the gene ends were 8 bases for V and 8 bases for J; bases not matched to a gene: 3. CDR3 length: 12 residues. The germline CDR1 and CDR2 sequences are MNHNY and SVGAGI (reference sequence). CDR3 coding DNA: TGTGCCAGCCGGACAGGTTATTCACCCCTCCACTTT. Protein sequence: CASRTGYSPLHF.

The genes are TRBV28 and TRBJ1-1, with no clear D. CDR1 is MDHEN and CDR2 is SYDVKM in the germline V gene. V lost 8 bases and J 3 bases, leaving 13 bases between the germline ends. The CDR3 has 13 residues. The chain's CDR3 is CASGEASYTEAFF. CDR3 sequence (DNA): TGTGCCAGCGGGGAGGCTAGTTACACTGAAGCTTTCTTT.

This clone was seen more than once but under ten times. The sample has other DNA sequences that encode this CDR3 too. The rearrangement joins TRBV4-3 to TRBJ2-7; 8 bases fit TRBD1. J was trimmed by 4 bases and V by 3 bases; bases with no gene match: 8. Germline V gene sequence: CDR1 LGHNA, CDR2 YSLEER. This CDR3 has 15 residues. CDR3 in amino acids: CASSHSGTGEYEQYF. CDR3 nucleotide sequence: TGCGCCAGCAGCCACTCCGGGACAGGAGAATACGAGCAGTACTTC.

This clone was detected a few times. The V and J genes are TRBV12-3 or TRBV12-4 and TRBJ1-5; D is uncertain. This CDR3 region has 13 residues. Trimming left V 1 base short and J 7 bases short, with 8 bases between. CDR3 sequence: CASSLVYRQPQHF. CDR3 coding DNA: TGTGCCAGCAGTTTAGTCTATCGGCAGCCCCAGCATTTT.

The chain recombines TRBV3-1 (or the pseudogene TRBV3-2) with TRBJ1-2; D remains unclear. The V end lost 1 base, the J end lost 6 bases, and 6 bases lay between the germline ends. The CDR3 is 12 residues long. The germline CDR1 and CDR2 sequences are LGHDT and YNNKEL (reference sequence). CDR3 amino acids: CASSQGEHGYTF. For the CDR3, the DNA is TGTGCCAGCAGCCAAGGGGAGCATGGCTACACCTTC.

The chain carries TRBV28 and TRBJ2-7; D perhaps matches TRBD2 (5 bases). Trimming stripped 7 bases from V and 2 bases from J, with 12 bases between. The CDR3 consists of 13 residues. Germline V gene data show CDR1 as MDHEN and CDR2 as SYDVKM. The CDR3 loop is CASTGSGPYEQYF. In DNA, the CDR3 is TGTGCCAGCACGGGCAGCGGCCCCTACGAGCAGTACTTC.

The V gene is TRBV27, the J gene TRBJ2-1; 7 bases map to TRBD2. The CDR3 has 16 amino acids. The V gene's germline CDR1 is MNHEY and CDR2 SMNVEV (reference sequence). The ends lost 0 bases at V and 0 bases at J; junction bases unmatched: 2. CDR3 coding DNA: TGTGCCAGCAGTTTATCGGGGGGGAGCTCCTACAATGAGCAGTTCTTC. Amino acid sequence: CASSLSGGSSYNEQFF.

The chain joins TRBV28 to TRBJ2-5; TRBD1 aligns across 8 bases. V shed 5 bases, J shed 9 bases, and the junction held 5 bases outside the gene matches. The CDR3 sequence is 12 residues long. The germline V gene encodes CDR1 MDHEN and CDR2 SYDVKM. In nucleotides, the CDR3 is TGTGCCAGCAGTAGTCTGGGACAGGCCCAGTACTTC. It yields the protein CASSSLGQAQYF.

As concerns this clone: Other DNA sequences in the sample encode the same CDR3. The chain recombines TRBV4-1 with TRBJ2-7, with D possibly TRBD1 on 5 matching bases. CDR3 length: 13 residues. The germline V and J ends were trimmed by 3 bases and 3 bases, with 9 bases remaining between them. The germline V gene has CDR1 MGHRA and CDR2 YSYEKL. The CDR3 is CASSQGDSYEQYF. CDR3 coding DNA: TGCGCCAGCAGCCAGGGTGACAGCTACGAGCAGTACTTC.

V and J are TRBV3-1 (or the pseudogene TRBV3-2) and TRBJ1-1; no clear D gene. This CDR3 is 16 amino acids long. The V gene lost 2 bases and the J gene lost 0 bases, with 13 bases spanning the gap. Germline CDR1 LGHDT, CDR2 YNNKEL (reference sequence). CDR3 in DNA: TGTGCCAGCAGCCAATGGTCAACAAATTTGAACACTGAAGCTTTCTTT. Translating it yields CASSQWSTNLNTEAFF.

This clone was recorded only once. The J gene is TRBJ2-7, the V gene TRBV11-3; D unresolved. This CDR3 region has 17 residues. Germline CDR1 reads SGHNT; CDR2 reads YENEEA. V was cut by 5 bases and J by 0 bases, with 20 bases left in between. This CDR3 reads CASSRYQTETTSYEQYF. CDR3 nucleotide sequence: TGTGCCAGCAGCCGATATCAGACGGAAACTACCTCCTACGAGCAGTACTTC.

The chain is built from TRBV7-3 and TRBJ2-5; the match to TRBD2 covers 8 bases. CDR3 length: 14 residues. CDR1 is SGHTA, CDR2 FQGTGA, per germline. Trimming cost V 1 base and J 7 bases; bases outside gene matches: 5. CDR3 in amino acids: CASSLSGGQGTQYF. As DNA, the CDR3 is TGTGCCAGCAGCTTAAGCGGGGGGCAGGGGACCCAGTACTTC.

V usage is TRBV28 and J usage is TRBJ1-3, with D perhaps TRBD1 (5 bases). Trimming shortened V by 3 bases and J by 2 bases, and 11 bases separated the two germline ends. CDR3 length: 15 residues. The germline V gene encodes CDR1 MDHEN and CDR2 SYDVKM. This chain's CDR3 is CASSFPPGTGNTIYF. The DNA of the CDR3 is TGTGCCAGCAGTTTCCCCCCAGGGACTGGAAACACCATATATTTT.

The chain carries TRBV28 and TRBJ1-4; 7 bases are shared with TRBD1. V gave up 5 bases and J gave up 7 bases; unmatched junction bases: 10. There are 15 residues in the CDR3. Looked up from germline, CDR1 is MDHEN and CDR2 is SYDVKM. The DNA of the CDR3 is TGTGCCAGCAGTCGCGACCGGGACAGTGGTGAAAAACTGTTTTTT. Amino acid sequence: CASSRDRDSGEKLFF.

This rearrangement joins TRBV28 to TRBJ1-1; possibly TRBD1 for D (6 bases). V was pared by 8 bases and J by 6 bases, with 19 bases between. This CDR3 is built from 14 residues. Germline loops: CDR1 MDHEN, CDR2 SYDVKM. CDR3 nucleotides: TGTGCCAGCGGCCAGTGGGACACGATCTCTGAAGCTTTCTTT. Translation: CASGQWDTISEAFF.